This TCR beta chain came from a study of read filtering for tumor transcriptome and immune sequencing. Study summary: TCR-mapped reads were about 3.5 to 10.27 million with IR-seq versus about 85 to 1,300 with RNA-seq.

This library used around 0.4 ug RNA and molecular barcoded adaptors spanning alpha/delta and beta/gamma chains. TCRdb processed the reads anew with MiXCR; each CDR3 protein has one entry. The sample has tens of thousands of distinct CDR3 sequences; approximately 19% are singletons. The germline gives CDR1 DFQATT, CDR2 SNEGSKA (reference sequence). CDR3 length equals 16 residues. Trimming cost V 5 bases and J 4 bases; bases outside gene matches: 14. Study results and limitations: IR-seq and RNA-seq agreed better without single-read clonotypes. The sorted CD138-negative fraction was a mixed bone marrow immune population, not purified T cells. In IR-seq, single-read clonotypes were approximately 83% of clonotypes but approximately 4% of reads.

This clonotype was seen ten or more times. Its antigen remains unknown. What was sequenced was a population of CD138-negative cells sorted from bone marrow. V and J are TRBV20-1 and TRBJ2-3; 8 bases are a match to TRBD2. The clonotype comes from a donor at least 40 years old with multiple myeloma. The CDR3 DNA sequence: TGCAGTGCTGTAGGTGCGAGCGGGAGTACCTCAGATACGCAGTATTTT. It yields the protein CSAVGASGSTSDTQYF.